This TCR beta chain was captured by sequencing in a study of tumor-infiltrating lymphocytes in primary liver carcinoma. As regards this clonotype: An end of the junction does not agree with germline; a read error may underlie this.

Starting material for RNA and DNA co-extraction consisted of about 20-30 mg of unsorted bulk tissue. Patients underwent resection of primary liver carcinoma. The authors made TCR beta cDNA from approximately 490 ng total RNA with a constant-region primer. Amplification in three nested multiplex PCR rounds with slightly modified ARM-PCR gave rise to TCR beta libraries. TCRdb independently ran MiXCR on the multiplex PCR reads; one entry per CDR3 protein. This repertoire shows 65,000 to 90,000 distinct CDR3 sequences, 55% to 85% found once; its top ten account for roughly 19%. Input material: liver tumor tissue from sampling region 1. Documented subset: tumor region T1, superior pole. This clonotype was obtained from a man aged 35-49 years with primary liver carcinoma and hepatitis B virus infection.

The CDR3 DNA sequence: TGTACCAGAAGCTTTGAAGATCATGATAGGACCGGGGAGCTGTTATTT. Protein product: CTRSFEDHDRTGELLF. The chain links TRBV11-2 to TRBJ2-2; a possible D gene is TRBD2 (5 bases). The CDR3 runs to 16 residues. The germline V gene encodes CDR1 SGHAT and CDR2 FQNNGV.